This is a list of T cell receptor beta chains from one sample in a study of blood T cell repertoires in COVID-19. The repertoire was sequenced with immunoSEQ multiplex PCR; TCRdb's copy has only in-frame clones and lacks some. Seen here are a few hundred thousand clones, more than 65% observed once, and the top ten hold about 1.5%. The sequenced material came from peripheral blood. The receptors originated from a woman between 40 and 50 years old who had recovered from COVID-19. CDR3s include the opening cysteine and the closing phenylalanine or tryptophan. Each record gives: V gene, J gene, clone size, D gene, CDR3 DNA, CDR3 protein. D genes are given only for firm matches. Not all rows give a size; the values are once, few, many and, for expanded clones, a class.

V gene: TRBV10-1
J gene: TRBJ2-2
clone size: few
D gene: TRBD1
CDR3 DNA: TGCGCCAGCAGTGAGTCGAACTTCCCGGACAGGGGGAGAACCGGGGAGCTGTTTTTT
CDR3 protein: CASSESNFPDRGRTGELFF

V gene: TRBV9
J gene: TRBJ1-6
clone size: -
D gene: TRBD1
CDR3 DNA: TGTGCCAGCAGCGGGGGGGACAGCAGACTGGGTTCACCCCTCCACTTT
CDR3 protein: CASSGGDSRLGSPLHF

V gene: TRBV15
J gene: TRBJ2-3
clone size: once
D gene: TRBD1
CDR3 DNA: TGTGCCACCAGCAGAGATCTCCGAGGACGGACAGGGGACACAGATACGCAGTATTTT
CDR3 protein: CATSRDLRGRTGDTDTQYF

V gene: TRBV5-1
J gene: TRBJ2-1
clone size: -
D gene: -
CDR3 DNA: TGCGCCAGCAGCTTGGGCCCTGAGGGCGTTGAGCAGTTCTTC
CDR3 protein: CASSLGPEGVEQFF

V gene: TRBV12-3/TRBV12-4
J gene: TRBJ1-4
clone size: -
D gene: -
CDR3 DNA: TGTGCCAGCAGTTTTTCCAGATCGGAAAAACTGTTTTTT
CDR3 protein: CASSFSRSEKLFF

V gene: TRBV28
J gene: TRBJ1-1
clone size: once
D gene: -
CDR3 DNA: TGCGCCAGCAGGCCGGGAGGGGCGCGGAACACTGAAGCTTTCTTT
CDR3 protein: CASRPGGARNTEAFF

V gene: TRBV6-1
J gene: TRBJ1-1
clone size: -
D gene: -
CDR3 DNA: TGTGCCAGCAGTGAGTACAGGGCGGTGAGCACTGAAGCTTTCTTT
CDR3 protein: CASSEYRAVSTEAFF

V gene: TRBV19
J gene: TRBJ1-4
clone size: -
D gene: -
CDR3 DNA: TGTGCCAGTAGTATAGCTAACTTTAATGAAAAACTGTTTTTT
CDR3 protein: CASSIANFNEKLFF

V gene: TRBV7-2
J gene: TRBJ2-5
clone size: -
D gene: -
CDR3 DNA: TGTGCCAGCAGCTTTCAGGGGCTGGAGACCCAGTACTTC
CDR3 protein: CASSFQGLETQYF

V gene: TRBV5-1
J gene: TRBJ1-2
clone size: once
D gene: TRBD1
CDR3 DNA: TGCGCCAGCAGCTCCGTGACAGGGTCGGCCTATGGCTACACCTTC
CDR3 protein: CASSSVTGSAYGYTF

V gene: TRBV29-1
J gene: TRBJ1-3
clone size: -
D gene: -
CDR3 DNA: TGCAGCGTTGAAGATTTGGCATCCCCTGGAAACACCATATATTTT
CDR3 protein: CSVEDLASPGNTIYF

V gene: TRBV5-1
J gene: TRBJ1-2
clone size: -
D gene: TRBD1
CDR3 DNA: TGCGCCAGCAGCTTGGCCTCCAGGACAGGGGCGAACTATGGCTACACCTTC
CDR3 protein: CASSLASRTGANYGYTF

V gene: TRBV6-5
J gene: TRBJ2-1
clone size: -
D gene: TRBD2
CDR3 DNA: TGTGCCAGCAGTTTCCTAGCGGGGGGGTACAATGAGCAGTTCTTC
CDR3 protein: CASSFLAGGYNEQFF

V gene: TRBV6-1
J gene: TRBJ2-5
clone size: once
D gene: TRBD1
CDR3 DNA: TGTGCCAGCAGTGAAGCTTACACAGGGGGACGAGAGACCCAGTACTTC
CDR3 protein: CASSEAYTGGRETQYF

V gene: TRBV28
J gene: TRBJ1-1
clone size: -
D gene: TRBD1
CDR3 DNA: TGTGCCAGCAGTACCACGGACAGGCGGGTGAAAGCTTTCTTT
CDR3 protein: CASSTTDRRVKAFF

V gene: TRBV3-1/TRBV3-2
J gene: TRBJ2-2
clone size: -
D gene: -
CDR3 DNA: TGTGCCAGCAGCCAAGCTGTTCGGGAGCTGTTTTTT
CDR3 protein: CASSQAVRELFF

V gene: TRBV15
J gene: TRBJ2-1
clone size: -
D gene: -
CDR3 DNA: TGTGCCACCAGCTTCTCAGACAGGCCTTACAATGAGCAGTTCTTC
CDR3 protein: CATSFSDRPYNEQFF

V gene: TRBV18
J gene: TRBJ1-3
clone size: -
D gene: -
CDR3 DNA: TGTGCCAGCTCACAGAATACAGGGACTGGAAACACCATATATTTT
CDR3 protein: CASSQNTGTGNTIYF

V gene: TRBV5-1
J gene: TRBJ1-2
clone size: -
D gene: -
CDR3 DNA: TGCGCCAGCAGCAATTGGGGTGAGGGTGGCTACACCTTC
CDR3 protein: CASSNWGEGGYTF

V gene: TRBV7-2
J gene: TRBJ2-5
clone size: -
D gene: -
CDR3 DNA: TGTGCCAGCAGCCTAGTTGGGGTAGCGGAGACCCAGTACTTC
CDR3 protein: CASSLVGVAETQYF

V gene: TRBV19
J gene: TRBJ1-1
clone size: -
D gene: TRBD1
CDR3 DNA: TGTGCCAGTATTGTCCCGGGACAGGGGGCGAACACTGAAGCTTTCTTT
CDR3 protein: CASIVPGQGANTEAFF

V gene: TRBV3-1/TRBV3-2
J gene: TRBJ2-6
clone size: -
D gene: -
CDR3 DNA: TGTGCCAGCAGCCAAGACTGGGCCTCTGGGGCCAACGTCCTGACTTTC
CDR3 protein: CASSQDWASGANVLTF

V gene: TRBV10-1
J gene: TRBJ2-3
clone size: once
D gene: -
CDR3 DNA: TGCGCCAGCAGTGTGGCGGGGGATACGCAGTATTTT
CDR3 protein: CASSVAGDTQYF

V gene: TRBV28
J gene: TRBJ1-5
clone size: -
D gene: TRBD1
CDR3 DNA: TGTGCCACTACCAGACAGGGGCTTCAGCCCCAGCATTTT
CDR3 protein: CATTRQGLQPQHF

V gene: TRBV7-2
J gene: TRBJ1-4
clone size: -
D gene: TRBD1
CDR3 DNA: TGTGCCAGCAGCGCCAAATTGACAGGGGATAAAAAACTGTTTTTT
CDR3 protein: CASSAKLTGDKKLFF

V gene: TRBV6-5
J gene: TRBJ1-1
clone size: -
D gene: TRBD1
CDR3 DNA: TGTGCCAGCACCCGAGGACAGGCCTTTTTAACTTTCTTT
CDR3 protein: CASTRGQAFLTFF

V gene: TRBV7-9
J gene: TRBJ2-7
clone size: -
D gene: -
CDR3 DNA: TGTGCCAGCAGCTTAGGGGCTTCTGGCTCCTACGAGCAGTACTTC
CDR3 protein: CASSLGASGSYEQYF

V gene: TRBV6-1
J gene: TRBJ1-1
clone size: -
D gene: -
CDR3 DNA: TGTGCCAGCAGTGAAGGGGGGGACACTGAAGCTTTCTTT
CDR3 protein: CASSEGGDTEAFF

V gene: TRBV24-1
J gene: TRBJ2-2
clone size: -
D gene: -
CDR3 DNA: TGTGCCACCAGTGATTCGGGGGAAGTAGCGTCCGGGGAGCTGTTTTTT
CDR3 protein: CATSDSGEVASGELFF

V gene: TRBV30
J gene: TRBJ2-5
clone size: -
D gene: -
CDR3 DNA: TGTGCCTGGAGTAGTAAGCGGATCGCCGGCGAGACCCAGTACTTC
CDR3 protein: CAWSSKRIAGETQYF

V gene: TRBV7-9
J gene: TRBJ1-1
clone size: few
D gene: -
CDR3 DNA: TGTGCCAGCAGCTTAGAAGTGGTTGGGTGGGCGGCTTTCTTT
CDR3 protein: CASSLEVVGWAAFF

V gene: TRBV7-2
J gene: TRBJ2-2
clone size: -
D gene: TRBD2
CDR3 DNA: TGTGCCAGCAGCTTGGGCGGGGGGGCGAACACCGGGGAGCTGTTTTTT
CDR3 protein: CASSLGGGANTGELFF

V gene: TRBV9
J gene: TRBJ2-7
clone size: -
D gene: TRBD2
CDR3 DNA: TGTGCCAGCAGCGTAGGACTAGCGGGGGCTAAGGGGTACGAGCAGTACTTC
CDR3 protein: CASSVGLAGAKGYEQYF

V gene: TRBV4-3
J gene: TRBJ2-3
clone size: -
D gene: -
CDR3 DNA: TGCGCCAGCAGCCAAGATCGGGGAAGGGGACTTTCCGTTACGCAGTATTTT
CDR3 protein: CASSQDRGRGLSVTQYF

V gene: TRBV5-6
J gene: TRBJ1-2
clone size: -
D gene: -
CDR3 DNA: TGTGCCAGCAGGATGGAGGTACAAATATCCTATGGCTACACCTTC
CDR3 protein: CASRMEVQISYGYTF

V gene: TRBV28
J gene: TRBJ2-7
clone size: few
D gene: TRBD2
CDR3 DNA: TGTGCCAGCAGTCCCCAGGGACTAGTTATTTACTACGAGCAGTACTTC
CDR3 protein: CASSPQGLVIYYEQYF

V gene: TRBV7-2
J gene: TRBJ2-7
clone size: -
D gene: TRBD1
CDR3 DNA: TGTGCCAGCAGCAGAGCCGGGACAGAATCCTACGAGCAGTACTTC
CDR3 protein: CASSRAGTESYEQYF

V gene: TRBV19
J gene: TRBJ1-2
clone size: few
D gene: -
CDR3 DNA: TGTGCCAGTAGTATTATGGCGGGGGACTATGGCTACACCTTC
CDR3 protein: CASSIMAGDYGYTF

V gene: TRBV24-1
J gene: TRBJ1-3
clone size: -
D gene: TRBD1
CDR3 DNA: TGTGCCACCAGTGACCCGGGACAGCCCGGAAACACCATATATTTT
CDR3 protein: CATSDPGQPGNTIYF

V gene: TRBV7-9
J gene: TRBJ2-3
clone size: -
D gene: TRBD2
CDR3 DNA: TGTGCCAGCATATTAGCGGGGGGAGCAGATACGCAGTATTTT
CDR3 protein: CASILAGGADTQYF

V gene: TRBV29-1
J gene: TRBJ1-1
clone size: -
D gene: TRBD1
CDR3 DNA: TGCAGCGTTCGAGGACAGGCTTTGAACACTGAAGCTTTCTTT
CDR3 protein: CSVRGQALNTEAFF

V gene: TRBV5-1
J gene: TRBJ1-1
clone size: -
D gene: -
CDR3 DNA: TGCGCCAGCAGCTTGGCCCTAACAGCCCCCGATACTGAAGCTTTCTTT
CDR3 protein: CASSLALTAPDTEAFF

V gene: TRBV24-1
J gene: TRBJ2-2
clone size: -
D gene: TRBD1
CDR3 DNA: TGTGCCACCAGGAATACAGGGGCTAACACCGGGGAGCTGTTTTTT
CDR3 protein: CATRNTGANTGELFF

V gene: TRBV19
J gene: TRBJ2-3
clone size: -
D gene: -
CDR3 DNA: TGTGCCAGTCATCGGGGGTCGGGAGATACGCAGTATTTT
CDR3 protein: CASHRGSGDTQYF

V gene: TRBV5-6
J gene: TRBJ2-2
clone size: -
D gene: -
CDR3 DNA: TGTGCCAGCAGGCGCCTGGACAGAGTTAACACCGGGGAGCTGTTTTTT
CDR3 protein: CASRRLDRVNTGELFF

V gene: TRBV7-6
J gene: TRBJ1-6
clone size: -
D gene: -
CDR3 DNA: TGTGCCAGCAGCTTAGCCATTGTCCAGGGTCCAAATTCACCCCTCCACTTT
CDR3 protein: CASSLAIVQGPNSPLHF